Here is one T cell receptor delta chain with its context. The mismatch at residue 3 between this DNA's translation and the TCRdb protein of a much larger clone likely reflects a read error; the protein shown is translated from the DNA. TCRdb re-called the multiplex PCR reads with CATT. In the table there are several thousand delta-chain clones, 0.85% to 1.3% of which are singletons. PBMCs from patients and controls supplied the genomic DNA for sequencing. The data belong to a study of gamma delta lymphoproliferative disorders and STAT genes. Turning to the study itself: The LymphoTrack Dx TCRG Assay amplified gamma chains from at least 50 ng of genomic DNA.

CDR3 size: 21 residues. Germline-derived CDR1 and CDR2 are GEAIGNYY and EKD. V gave up 7 bases and J gave up 0 bases; unmatched junction bases: 16. The receptor's source is a human donor in good health. The sequenced material came from blood. V and J are TRDV2 and TRDJ3; the match to TRDD3 covers 11 bases. Written as DNA, the CDR3 is TGTGCCTGGGACTCAGTACTGGGGGATATCAGCAGCTCCTGGGACACCCGACAGATGTTTTTC. Protein sequence: CAWDSVLGDISSSWDTRQMFF.